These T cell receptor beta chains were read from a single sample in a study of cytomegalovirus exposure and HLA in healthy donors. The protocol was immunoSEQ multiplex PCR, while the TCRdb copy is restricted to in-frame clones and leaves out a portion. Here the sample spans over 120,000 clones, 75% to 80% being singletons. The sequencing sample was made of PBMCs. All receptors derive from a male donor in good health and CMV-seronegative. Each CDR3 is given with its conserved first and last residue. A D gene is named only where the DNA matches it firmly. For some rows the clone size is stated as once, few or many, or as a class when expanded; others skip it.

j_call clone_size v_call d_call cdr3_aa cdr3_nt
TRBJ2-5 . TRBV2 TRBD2 CASRDLAGGRETQYF TGTGCCAGCAGAGATCTAGCGGGAGGGAGAGAGACCCAGTACTTC
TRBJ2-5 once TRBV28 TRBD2 CASSFGGETQYF TGTGCCAGCAGTTTCGGGGGGGAGACCCAGTACTTC
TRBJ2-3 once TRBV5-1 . CASSPEAVLSTDTQYF TGCGCCAGCAGCCCGGAAGCGGTCCTGAGCACAGATACGCAGTATTTT
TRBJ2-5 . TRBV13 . CASSLYRETQYF TGTGCCAGCAGCCTCTATCGAGAGACCCAGTACTTC
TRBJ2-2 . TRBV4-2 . CASSDGTSNTGELFF TGTGCCAGCAGCGACGGGACTTCTAACACCGGGGAGCTGTTTTTT
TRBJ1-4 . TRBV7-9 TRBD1 CASSLGQLNEKLFF TGTGCCAGCAGCTTGGGACAGTTAAATGAAAAACTGTTTTTT
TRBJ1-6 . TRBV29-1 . CSVAQGIGNSPLHF TGCAGCGTAGCTCAGGGTATTGGAAATTCACCCCTCCACTTT
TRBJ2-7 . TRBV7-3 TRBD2 CASSRGGGGPDREQYF TGTGCCAGCAGTCGGGGGGGCGGAGGACCTGATCGCGAGCAGTACTTC
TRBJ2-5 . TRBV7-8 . CASSLERPGLQKETQYF TGTGCCAGCAGCTTAGAACGACCGGGACTTCAGAAAGAGACCCAGTACTTC
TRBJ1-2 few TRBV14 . CASSRDSYYGYTF TGTGCCAGCAGCCGAGACAGTTACTATGGCTACACCTTC
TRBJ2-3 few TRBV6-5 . CASVPLGGARDTQYF TGTGCCAGCGTACCCCTAGGGGGGGCTAGAGATACGCAGTATTTT
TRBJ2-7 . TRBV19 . CASSLTPFSSYEQYF TGTGCCAGTAGTTTGACACCTTTCAGCTCCTACGAGCAGTACTTC
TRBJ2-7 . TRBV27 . CASSLRGYEQYF TGTGCCAGCAGTCTCAGGGGTTACGAGCAGTACTTC
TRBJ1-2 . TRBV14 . CASSPTGRTLYGYTF TGTGCCAGCAGCCCTACCGGACGGACTCTCTATGGCTACACCTTC
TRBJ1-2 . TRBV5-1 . CASSLGEVGSGYTF TGCGCCAGCAGCTTGGGGGAGGTGGGAAGTGGCTACACCTTC
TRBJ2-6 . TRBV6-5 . CASSYADGSGANVLTF TGTGCCAGCAGTTACGCCGACGGGTCTGGGGCCAACGTCCTGACTTTC
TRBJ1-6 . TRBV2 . CASRPSSYNSPLHF TGTGCCAGCAGACCCAGCTCCTATAATTCACCCCTCCACTTT
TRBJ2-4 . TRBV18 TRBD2 CASSPPGGLAKNIQYF TGTGCCAGCTCACCCCCGGGGGGGCTAGCCAAAAACATTCAGTACTTC
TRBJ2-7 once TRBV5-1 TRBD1 CASSLEGTGSSYEQYF TGCGCCAGCAGCTTGGAGGGGACAGGGAGCTCCTACGAGCAGTACTTC
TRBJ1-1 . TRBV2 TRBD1 CASSEAPRTGRSAFF TGTGCCAGCAGTGAAGCGCCTAGGACAGGGCGAAGCGCTTTCTTT
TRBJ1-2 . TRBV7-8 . CASSLAKHQDGYTF TGTGCCAGCAGCTTAGCAAAACATCAGGATGGCTACACCTTC
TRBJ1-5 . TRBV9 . CASSPNQGGQPQHF TGTGCCAGCAGCCCAAACCAAGGGGGACAGCCCCAGCATTTT
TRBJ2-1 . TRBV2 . CASSDTAGEQFF TGTGCCAGCAGTGATACAGCAGGTGAGCAGTTCTTC
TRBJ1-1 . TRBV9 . CASSTNRDSAGQDTEAFF TGTGCCAGCAGCACCAATCGAGACTCCGCGGGTCAGGACACTGAAGCTTTCTTT
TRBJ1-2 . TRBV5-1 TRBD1 CASSLGYRGNNYGYTF TGCGCCAGCAGCTTGGGGTACAGGGGAAATAACTATGGCTACACCTTC
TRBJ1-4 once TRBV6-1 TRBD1 CAIRRRQGENEKLFF TGTGCCATCAGACGACGACAGGGGGAGAATGAAAAACTGTTTTTT
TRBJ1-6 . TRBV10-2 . CASSDRRRATSPLHF TGCGCCAGCAGTGATCGAAGGAGGGCAACTTCACCCCTCCACTTT
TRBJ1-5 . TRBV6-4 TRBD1 CASSDSAQTGGWGNQPQHF TGTGCCAGCAGTGACTCGGCTCAAACAGGGGGCTGGGGCAATCAGCCCCAGCATTTT
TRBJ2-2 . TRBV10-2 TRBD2 CASSSGRASTGELFF TGCGCCAGCAGTAGCGGGAGGGCTTCCACCGGGGAGCTGTTTTTT
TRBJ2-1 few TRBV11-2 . CASSPAGNNEQFF TGTGCCAGCAGTCCTGCGGGAAATAATGAGCAGTTCTTC
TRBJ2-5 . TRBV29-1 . CSVGAGSETQYF TGCAGCGTTGGGGCGGGTAGCGAGACCCAGTACTTC
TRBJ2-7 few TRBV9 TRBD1 CASSVGGQGYEQYF TGTGCCAGCAGCGTAGGGGGACAGGGTTACGAGCAGTACTTC
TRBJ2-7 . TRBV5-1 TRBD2 CASSRTSGRNGGEQYF TGCGCCAGCAGCAGGACTAGCGGGAGGAACGGGGGGGAGCAGTACTTC
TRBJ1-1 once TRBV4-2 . CASSQAGSLNTEAFF TGTGCCAGCAGCCAAGCGGGGAGCCTGAACACTGAAGCTTTCTTT
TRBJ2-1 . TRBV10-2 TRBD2 CASSEGEIAGRYEQFF TGCGCCAGCAGTGAAGGAGAAATAGCGGGTCGGTATGAGCAGTTCTTC
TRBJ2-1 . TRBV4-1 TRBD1 CASSQDEGTGYNEQFF TGCGCCAGCAGCCAAGATGAAGGGACAGGCTACAATGAGCAGTTCTTC
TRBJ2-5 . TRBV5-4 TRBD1 CASSWTGGAGETQYF TGTGCCAGCAGCTGGACAGGGGGCGCCGGGGAGACCCAGTACTTC
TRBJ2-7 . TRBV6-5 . CASSRDRTATYEQYF TGTGCCAGCAGTAGGGATAGGACAGCGACGTACGAGCAGTACTTC